A single sample is the source of the 26 T cell receptor beta chains below, sequenced in a study of T cells in localized non-small cell lung cancer. TCRdb keeps only in-frame clones here, not all; method: immunoSEQ multiplex PCR. Among more than 45,000 clones listed, around 86% were seen once. The sequencing used PBMCs, collected before any cancer treatment. The receptors stem from a man aged 40-75 years with stage II lung adenocarcinoma.

Written as DNA, the CDR3 is TGTGCCAGTTTCCACTTGGGGACTCATAGCAATCAGCCCCAGCATTTT. Protein: CASFHLGTHSNQPQHF. The chain couples TRBV21-1 to TRBJ1-5. TRBV21-1 is flagged as a pseudogene. The length of the CDR3 is 16 residues.

The chain combines TRBV7-2 with TRBJ1-2; no firm D call. With 7 bases removed from V and 6 bases from J, the gap between germline ends came to 21 bases. CDR1 is SGHTA, CDR2 FQGNSA, per germline. This CDR3 has 15 amino acids. The CDR3 nucleotides are TGTGCCAGCATCAGTTCCCCGGCCCTCCGGAATGGCTACACCTTC. It codes for CASISSPALRNGYTF.

The chain couples TRBV4-2 to TRBJ2-2, with D perhaps TRBD2 (6 bases). In germline, CDR1 is LGHNA, CDR2 YNFKEQ. This CDR3 spans 17 amino acids. With 1 base removed from V and 4 bases from J, the gap between germline ends came to 16 bases. The CDR3: CASSQVGTPTGTGELFF. In DNA, the CDR3 is TGTGCCAGCAGCCAAGTAGGGACTCCCACGGGCACCGGGGAGCTGTTTTTT.

J is TRBJ2-1 and V is TRBV11-3, with 8 bases matching TRBD1. V dropped 3 bases and J dropped 5; count of bases not matched to a gene: 6. Germline V gene lookup returns CDR1 SGHNT and CDR2 YENEEA. CDR3 length: 15 residues. CDR3 DNA sequence: TGTGCCAGCAGCTTCCGGACAGGGTTGGACAATGAGCAGTTCTTC. Translating it yields CASSFRTGLDNEQFF.

The CDR3 DNA is TGTGCCAGCAGTGAGGATTTGGATTTGAACACTGAAGCTTTCTTT. Its protein product is CASSEDLDLNTEAFF. The gene calls are TRBV6-1 and TRBJ1-1; D remains unclear. Germline V gives CDR1 MNHNS, CDR2 SASEGT. The V end was cut by 3 bases, the J end by 0 bases, with 11 bases between. The CDR3 length is 15 residues.

The CDR3 DNA reads TGTGCCAGCAGCTTAGCAAGCGGGGGCTACAATGAGCAGTTCTTC. This gives the protein CASSLASGGYNEQFF. The V and J genes are TRBV7-8 and TRBJ2-1; 8 nucleotides match TRBD2. The CDR3 has 15 amino acids. Germline trimming cut 0 bases from V and 3 bases from J; bases unmatched to any gene: 1. Per germline, CDR1 SGHVS and CDR2 FQNEAQ.

There are a few counts of this clone. J is TRBJ1-2 and V is TRBV28; D gene unclear. CDR1 MDHEN and CDR2 SYDVKM come from the germline V gene. V lost 1 base and J 7 bases, leaving 16 bases between the germline ends. The CDR3 contains 15 residues. The CDR3 DNA reads as TGTGCCAGCAGTTTATCAGCGCAAAACTTGGGTGGCTACACCTTC. It translates to CASSLSAQNLGGYTF.

The gene calls are TRBV5-6 and TRBJ1-1, with TRBD1 matching 10 bases. V shed 4 bases, J shed 6 bases, and the junction held 12 bases outside the gene matches. The germline CDR1 and CDR2 sequences are SGHDT and YYEEEE. The CDR3 is 16 amino acids. CDR3 DNA: TGTGCCAGCAGCCCCGGGACAGGGGATACGTACGCTGAAGCTTTCTTT. Protein sequence: CASSPGTGDTYAEAFF.

This rearrangement joins TRBV27 to TRBJ2-1; D gene ambiguous. This CDR3 contains 16 residues. The germline gives CDR1 MNHEY, CDR2 SMNVEV (reference sequence). Trimming took off 2 bases at V and 5 bases at J, with 16 bases between the two ends. Here the CDR3 DNA reads TGTGCCAGCAGTTTAAGGCGACCCCCAGACAACAATGAGCAGTTCTTC. It yields the protein CASSLRRPPDNNEQFF.

The chain combines TRBV29-1 with TRBJ1-2; 11 nucleotides match TRBD1. Trimming cost V 4 bases and J 6 bases; bases outside gene matches: 7. The CDR3 is 14 residues long. Germline V lookup: CDR1 SQVTM, CDR2 ANQGSEA. The CDR3 is CSVAGDRGSHGYTF. The CDR3 DNA is TGCAGCGTTGCCGGGGACAGGGGGTCCCATGGCTACACCTTC.

The chain combines TRBV4-1 with TRBJ2-7; 8 bases match TRBD1. The J segment lost 5 bases and the V segment lost 1 base, leaving 13 bases of the junction unmatched. CDR3 length equals 17 residues. Germline V gene data show CDR1 as MGHRA and CDR2 as YSYEKL. Written as DNA, the CDR3 is TGCGCCAGCAGCCAAGTCTGGGTCAGGGGGCGGCAACACGAGCAGTACTTC. As protein: CASSQVWVRGRQHEQYF.

The CDR3 DNA reads TGTGCCAGCGAGGGATTTCAGGGTATCCAAGAGACCCAGTACTTC. This codes for CASEGFQGIQETQYF. The chain recombines TRBV28 with TRBJ2-5; D may match TRBD1 or TRBD2 (5 bases each). This CDR3 has 15 amino acids. Per the germline V gene, CDR1 is MDHEN and CDR2 is SYDVKM. Trimming stripped 8 bases from V and 1 base from J, with 17 bases between.

The gene calls are TRBV19 and TRBJ1-5, with D perhaps TRBD1 (5 bases). The CDR3 extends over 15 amino acids. From germline, CDR1 is LNHDA and CDR2 SQIVND (reference sequence). V lost 6 bases and J lost 5, with 17 bases in between. The DNA for the CDR3 is TGTGCCAGTAGGACTTATTGGGGGATGGATCAGCCCCAGCATTTT. It translates to CASRTYWGMDQPQHF.

The chain links TRBV27 to TRBJ1-4; D is ambiguous. Trimming stripped 6 bases from V and 0 bases from J, with 11 bases between. Germline CDR1 is MNHEY and CDR2 is SMNVEV (reference sequence). The CDR3 spans 15 residues. CDR3 protein: CASRLRAATNEKLFF. The CDR3 nucleotides read TGTGCCAGCAGATTGAGGGCCGCAACTAATGAAAAACTGTTTTTT.

V gene TRBV14 combines with J gene TRBJ2-5; the D gene is possibly TRBD2 (6 bases). The germline CDR1 and CDR2 sequences are SGHDN and FVKESK. Trimming took off 4 bases at V and 2 bases at J, with 11 bases between the two ends. The CDR3 consists of 14 residues. The CDR3 DNA is TGTGCCAGCAGCCCGTTCGCGGGGCAAGAGACCCAGTACTTC. Translated: CASSPFAGQETQYF.

This clone was picked up one time. This sequence joins TRBV19 and TRBJ1-1; 8 bases line up with TRBD1. V lost 2 bases to trimming and J lost 8 bases; unmatched junction nucleotides: 7. There are 14 residues in the CDR3. CDR1 is LNHDA and CDR2 is SQIVND in the germline V gene (reference sequence). CDR3 protein: CASSISGGGKEAFF. As DNA, the CDR3 is TGTGCCAGTAGTATATCAGGGGGCGGCAAAGAAGCTTTCTTT.

The gene calls are TRBV5-4 and TRBJ1-1; no clear D gene. Germline values: CDR1 SGHNT, CDR2 YYREEE (reference sequence). V lost 0 bases to trimming and J lost 1 base, with 4 bases between them. The CDR3 covers 13 residues. CDR3 in DNA: TGTGCCAGCAGCTTGGCCGAGAACACTGAAGCTTTCTTT. It specifies CASSLAENTEAFF.

The J gene is TRBJ2-1, the V gene TRBV2; TRBD2 is a possible D gene (6 bases). The germline CDR1 and CDR2 sequences are SNHLY and FYNNEI. The V end lost 3 bases, the J end lost 2 bases, and 8 bases lay between the germline ends. This CDR3 has 14 residues. The CDR3 loop reads CASSEEGTYNEQFF. The DNA for the CDR3 is TGTGCCAGCAGTGAGGAGGGGACCTACAATGAGCAGTTCTTC.

The chain joins TRBV6-5 to TRBJ2-1; tentative D call: TRBD2 (6 bases). Germline loops: CDR1 MNHEY, CDR2 SVGAGI. V shed 8 bases and J shed 0 bases, with 11 bases lying between them. The CDR3 covers 14 residues. CDR3 amino acids: CASWGLGSYNEQFF. For the CDR3, the DNA is TGTGCCAGCTGGGGACTCGGCTCCTACAATGAGCAGTTCTTC.

The chain carries TRBV2 and TRBJ1-1; D possibly corresponds to TRBD1 (5 bases). This CDR3 has 13 amino acids. CDR1 and CDR2 (germline): SNHLY, FYNNEI. V lost 11 bases and J 4 bases, leaving 17 bases between the germline ends. CDR3 DNA: TGTGCCTCATCGATTGGGGGATTCACTGAAGCTTTCTTT. Its translation: CASSIGGFTEAFF.

This clone was seen a handful of times. This chain joins TRBV7-6 and TRBJ2-3; no reliable D call. V shed 5 bases and J shed 1 base, with 7 bases lying between them. This CDR3 comprises 13 residues. CDR1 and CDR2 from the germline V gene are SGHVS and FNYEAQ. The CDR3 bases are TGTGCCAGCAGCCTGGACGGCACAGATACGCAGTATTTT. Protein sequence: CASSLDGTDTQYF.

The CDR3 DNA reads as TGTGCCAGCAGCTGGGGACAGGGTTGGACTGAAGCTTTCTTT. Translating it yields CASSWGQGWTEAFF. This chain joins TRBV5-6 and TRBJ1-1; TRBD1 agrees at 9 bases. V dropped 3 bases and J dropped 5; count of bases not matched to a gene: 5. In germline, CDR1 is SGHDT, CDR2 YYEEEE. The CDR3 runs to 14 residues.

The chain is built from TRBV2 and TRBJ2-7; TRBD1 agrees at 7 bases. Germline V lookup: CDR1 SNHLY, CDR2 FYNNEI. V gave up 5 bases and J gave up 4 bases; unmatched junction bases: 11. The CDR3 loop spans 15 amino acids. The CDR3, as DNA: TGTGCCAGCAGTTCGGGGAACAGGGGAGTGTACGAGCAGTACTTC. Its protein is CASSSGNRGVYEQYF. The whole variable domain, remainder taken from reference TRBV2 and TRBJ2-7, is EPEVTQTPSHQVTQMGQEVILRCVPISNHLYFYWYRQILGQKVEFLVSFYNNEISEKSEIFDDQFSVERPDGSNFTLKIRSTKLEDSAMYFCASSSGNRGVYEQYFGPGTRLTVT.

This rearrangement joins TRBV27 to TRBJ1-1; 9 positions match TRBD1. V shed 4 bases and J 5 bases; nucleotides not matched to a gene: 5. The CDR3 loop spans 14 amino acids. Germline V gene sequence: CDR1 MNHEY, CDR2 SMNVEV (reference sequence). DNA for the CDR3: TGTGCCAGCAGTTGGGGGACAGGGAGGACTGAAGCTTTCTTT. It translates to CASSWGTGRTEAFF.

The chain couples TRBV10-3 to TRBJ2-3; D may be TRBD2 (6 bases). CDR3 length: 15 amino acids. V was clipped by 5 bases and J by 3 bases, with 15 bases between them. Germline V CDR1 and CDR2: ENHRY, SYGVKD. CDR3 nucleotides: TGTGCCATCAGTCGACTAGTTCCCCCTACAGATACGCAGTATTTT. It is translated as CAISRLVPPTDTQYF.

The chain joins TRBV27 to TRBJ1-1; unclear D gene. The CDR3 length is 14 residues. The V and J ends lost 4 bases and 3 bases respectively, with 12 bases between them. Germline CDR1 and CDR2: MNHEY and SMNVEV (reference sequence). CDR3 nucleotides: TGTGCCAGCAGTTCGGGGTGGGAGGACACTGAAGCTTTCTTT. It translates to CASSSGWEDTEAFF.